This T cell receptor beta chain derives from a study of T cell repertoires in cytomegalovirus infection. For the study at large: Public TCR beta signatures indicated both CMV infection and matching HLA type. Findings and limits, study-wide: Totalled public TCR beta family frequency picked out people who carried CMV plus the relevant HLA.

In its sample, this clonotype was seen many times. Antigen unknown. Germline V gene lookup returns CDR1 SGHTA and CDR2 FQGNSA. The CDR3 runs to 14 residues. The V end lost 2 bases, the J end lost 5 bases, and 9 bases lay between the germline ends. TCRdb reprocessed the reads with MiXCR, giving one entry per CDR3 protein. The sample records 340,000 or so distinct CDR3 sequences, 20% to 25% being singletons. This material consisted of cultured PBMCs, taken from culture after CMV antigen stimulation. The genes are TRBV7-2 and TRBJ2-2, with D perhaps matching TRBD1 (5 bases). The TCR comes from a human donor in good health (CMV status not recorded). Some clones in this sample may be carry-over from other donors' samples. The DNA for the CDR3 is TGTGCCAGCAGCTTAAGTAGACAGACCGGGGAGCTGTTTTTT. Amino acid sequence: CASSLSRQTGELFF.